This T cell receptor (beta chain) appears in the sequencing data of a study of blood T cells in healthy people across ages (dated by TCRdb to 2014 to 2015). General notes on the study: In model experiments, roughly one uniquely barcoded TCR beta cDNA molecule per two T cells was captured by template switching. The study measured age-related changes in TCR beta repertoire diversity using deep sequencing normalized with unique cDNA molecular identifiers. Four age groups were formed from the donors: young (average about 17 years), middle-aged (approximately 40), aged (about 68) and long-lived (around 82). Donors of different ages were randomly distributed across sequencing lanes to avoid experimental bias. Using the same blood draw, the study looked at two additional independent replicas of 1 million unique cDNA reads for two donors, one aged 18 to 29 and the other aged 80 or older. Points the paper makes about the study in general: Since profiling was done on bulk unsorted PBMCs, naive and antigen-experienced compartments could not be conclusively compared. There was a strong correlation between observed TCR beta diversity and the percentage of naive T cells measured by flow cytometry. Estimates of total diversity from one million sequenced T cells were regarded as lower bounds and underestimates. Observed TCR beta diversity per million T cells fell roughly linearly with age, and a significant reduction was already apparent by age roughly 40. Because the CMV infection status of the donors was unknown, age-related changes in expanded clonotypes may potentially have been confounded. Compared with the aged group, the long-lived group had more naive CD4+ T cells, fewer expanded clones and increased TCR diversity, a pattern suggesting age selection.

As concerns this clonotype: There is no known antigen for this receptor. No base quality values were provided; no much bigger clone lies one nucleotide off.

The library relied on 5' RACE. Instrument used: Illumina HiSeq 2500. The second PCR ran for about 7 to 11 cycles and used a J-beta primer mix along with a sample-barcoded 5' primer. Each TCR beta cDNA molecule received a unique molecular identifier from a template-switch 5' adaptor carrying 12 random nucleotides. Each sample yielded at least 2.5 million CDR3-containing paired-end reads. The Mint cDNA synthesis kit, primed by a TRBC-specific oligonucleotide, was used to synthesize first-strand cDNA from all RNA. After uracil-DNA glycosylase treatment, a first 18-cycle PCR used universal primers M1SS and BC2_uni_R on all cDNA. Per the source publication's procedure: For normalization, 1 million high-quality reads, each with a distinct molecular identifier, were randomly selected from each sample. Instead of being binned into consensus sequences, reads with shared molecular identifiers were discarded. MiTCR, run with a Q25 quality threshold and the strictest error-elimination algorithm, handled CDR3 identification, clonotype clustering and error correction. A nonparametric unseen species model with Euler transformation was used to estimate lower-bound total TCR beta diversity. In-frame beta chains were kept once TCRdb had trimmed the public reads at Q25 with fastp and called clones with MiXCR. CDR3 protein duplicates are merged, each entry listing the most common genes and DNA. TCRdb's processing, not the study's, gives the V and J calls here. This sample has some 730,000 distinct CDR3 sequences in its table, and roughly 20% of those were observed once. The top ten hold 22% of the sample.

The donors were around 39 Caucasian individuals from Russia, aged roughly 6 to 100 years, who were systemically healthy. Each donor gave about 11 milliliters of peripheral blood, drawn into EDTA-treated Vacutainer tubes. PBMCs were isolated by Ficoll-Paque density-gradient centrifugation, with at least 7 million obtained per sample. Total RNA was extracted from PBMCs with Trizol reagent, with at least 5.5 micrograms obtained per sample. Naive CD45RAhigh/CD27high T cell percentages were measured by flow cytometry on a PBMC aliquot from every donor. The germline V gene (reference sequence) provides CDR1 DFQATT and CDR2 SNEGSKA. V lost 1 base and J lost 15 bases, and the count of bases not matched to a germline gene is 10. The CDR3 covers 13 residues, taking in both the cysteine and the phenylalanine. Of the read, only the CDR3 DNA is kept; its 39 bases are in frame from base 1.

The chain employs TRBV20-1 and TRBJ2-1, and TRBD2 aligns with 9 junction nucleotides. The sequence came from a man in his 70s in good health. Sample: blood. The bases are TGCAGTGCTAGAGTCCTCTCCGGGACTAGCCCGTTCTTC. This translates into CSARVLSGTSPFF.